This record covers a single T cell receptor beta chain. TCRdb's copy holds only in-frame clones and misses some; the assay was immunoSEQ multiplex PCR. The repertoire includes some 73,000 clones, just under 75% of them detected once, and approximately 10% sits in the top ten. The study treated chemo-refractory metastatic non-small-cell lung cancer patients with focal radiation plus ipilimumab CTLA-4 blockade. The entry originates in a study of radiotherapy plus CTLA-4 blockade in lung cancer. Study-level background: An objective response was seen in approximately 17% of patients, and disease control in more than 25%.

This receptor was taken from a human donor with non-small cell lung cancer whose response to radiotherapy plus ipilimumab could not be evaluated. Here the sequenced sample was peripheral blood, taken from a patient treated with radiotherapy plus ipilimumab.

CDR3 coding DNA: TGTGCCTGGAGTGTTCAGGGGGATCAGCCCCAGCATTTT. Encoded protein: CAWSVQGDQPQHF. This chain connects TRBV30 to TRBJ1-5; 7 bases line up with TRBD1. Germline V gene data show CDR1 as GTSNPN and CDR2 as SVGIG (reference sequence). The CDR3 contains 13 residues. The J segment lost 5 bases and the V segment lost 0 bases, leaving 1 base of the junction unmatched.